A selection of T cell receptor beta chains follows, all from one sample in a study of shared clonotypes between healthy human individuals. Sequencing was performed with immunoSEQ multiplex PCR; in TCRdb, only in-frame clones are kept and a portion is missing. The sample has roughly 1 million clones, more than 60% seen once. Sequencing was done on a sample of memory CD4+ T cells sorted from blood. The receptors come from a man younger than 35 in good health. Each CDR3 is given with its conserved first and last residue. A D gene is named only where the DNA matches it firmly. Size is omitted from some rows. Given values are once, few, many or a class for expanded clones.

v_call	clone_size	j_call	d_call	cdr3_nt	cdr3_aa
TRBV4-3	NA	TRBJ2-1	NA	TGCGCCAGCAGCCAAGAGCCAGGCCTTGAGCAGTTCTTC	CASSQEPGLEQFF
TRBV18	NA	TRBJ2-7	TRBD1	TGTGCCAGCTCACCAGCAGGGACAGCCTACGAGCAGTACTTC	CASSPAGTAYEQYF
TRBV30	many	TRBJ1-3	TRBD1	TGTGCCTGGAGCGGAACCGGGACAGGGGCCGGAAACACCATATATTTT	CAWSGTGTGAGNTIYF
TRBV11-2	NA	TRBJ2-7	TRBD1	TGTGCCAGCAGCCTTCGGACAGGGAAAGGAGAGCAGTACTTC	CASSLRTGKGEQYF
TRBV2	NA	TRBJ2-1	TRBD2	TGTGCCAGCAGTTATAAGCGGGAGGGCCGCGGGAGTGAGCAGTTCTTC	CASSYKREGRGSEQFF
TRBV9	NA	TRBJ1-4	TRBD1	TGTGCCAGCAGCGGACGACAGGGGGCAGTTAATGAAAAACTGTTTTTT	CASSGRQGAVNEKLFF
TRBV19	NA	TRBJ1-1	NA	TGTGCCAGTAGACGGACGGAGAGCACTGAAGCTTTCTTT	CASRRTESTEAFF
TRBV6-5	NA	TRBJ2-7	NA	TGTGCCAGCGCTAGGGGAGTCCCTCCGGGGTTGGTGCAGTACTTC	CASARGVPPGLVQYF
TRBV5-4	NA	TRBJ1-3	TRBD1	TGTGCCAGCAGCTCGGGACAGCCCTCAGACTCTGGAAACACCATATATTTT	CASSSGQPSDSGNTIYF
TRBV2	NA	TRBJ2-1	TRBD2	TGTGCCAGCGCCCGGGCGGCGGGAGGGTACGGCGAGCAGTTCTTC	CASARAAGGYGEQFF
TRBV5-1	NA	TRBJ2-5	NA	TGCGCCAGCAGCTTGATAGGGTTGGAGACCCAGTACTTC	CASSLIGLETQYF
TRBV7-8	once	TRBJ1-1	NA	TGTGCCAGCAGCTTAGCCGGCAATTCGTTAGAAGCTTTCTTT	CASSLAGNSLEAFF
TRBV6-1	few	TRBJ2-5	NA	TGTGCCAGCAGCTTCGGGGCAGAGACCCAGTACTTC	CASSFGAETQYF